The 14 T cell receptor beta chains presented below share a single source sample, sequenced in a study of spatial heterogeneity in lung cancer. Time point noted: blood at routine non-recurrence follow-up after resection. Without sorting, whole RNA was sequenced from tumor, nontumor lung or frozen PBMC. A single record per CDR3 protein comes from TCRdb applying MiXCR to the 5' RACE reads. The repertoire holds about 120,000 distinct CDR3 sequences, with 12% as singletons. Sequencing used PBMCs, obtained at follow-up. The receptors were gathered from a male donor with early-stage non-small cell lung cancer.

The sample holds a few counts of this clonotype. J is TRBJ2-4 and V is TRBV12-3 or TRBV12-4; weak D call: TRBD2 (5 bases). CDR3 length equals 14 residues. The V gene lost 8 bases and the J gene lost 0 bases, with 11 bases spanning the gap. The CDR3 loop is CASSAGGAKNIQYF. CDR3 DNA: TGTGCCAGCTCCGCAGGAGGAGCCAAAAACATTCAGTACTTC.

This clonotype was seen a few times. The J gene is TRBJ2-6, the V gene TRBV4-2; tentative D call: TRBD1 (6 bases). Germline V gives CDR1 LGHNA, CDR2 YNFKEQ. The CDR3 has 16 amino acids. V lost 0 bases to trimming and J lost 12 bases, with 18 bases between them. The CDR3 loop is CASSQDLLGGRGVLTF. The DNA for the CDR3 is TGTGCCAGCAGCCAAGATCTTCTTGGGGGCCGGGGCGTCCTGACTTTC.

This sequence joins TRBV20-1 and TRBJ2-5, with D uncertain. This CDR3 is built from 13 residues. Trimming cost V 3 bases and J 2 bases, with 10 bases left between them. Per the germline V gene, CDR1 is DFQATT and CDR2 is SNEGSKA (reference sequence). The CDR3 is CSARENLQETQYF. As DNA, the CDR3 is TGCAGTGCTAGGGAGAACTTGCAAGAGACCCAGTACTTC.

The chain recombines TRBV6-1 with TRBJ1-4, with 11 bases aligning to TRBD1. Germline lookup yields CDR1 MNHNS and CDR2 SASEGT. Germline trimming cut 4 bases from V and 7 bases from J; bases unmatched to any gene: 2. CDR3 length: 14 amino acids. The CDR3 reads CASSVGQGAEKLFF. The CDR3 DNA reads TGTGCCAGCAGTGTCGGACAGGGGGCTGAAAAACTGTTTTTT.

The chain has TRBV6-6 and TRBJ2-3; 9 bases match TRBD1. This CDR3 region has 16 residues. CDR1 is MNHNY, CDR2 SVGAGI, per germline (reference sequence). V lost 0 bases, J lost 6 bases, and 7 bases stayed unmatched. CDR3 sequence (DNA): TGTGCCAGCAGTTACTCGTGGGACAGGGTCACGGATACGCAGTATTTT. Encoded protein: CASSYSWDRVTDTQYF.

This clonotype was detected only a few times. The chain links TRBV3-1 to TRBJ1-5; 7 bases match TRBD1. V lost 5 bases and J lost 2; bases outside the gene matches: 6. The CDR3 extends over 15 amino acids. Germline assignment: CDR1 LGHDT and CDR2 YNNKEL (reference sequence). CDR3 bases: TGTGCCAGCAGCGCCCGACAGGGTCGCAATCAGCCCCAGCATTTT. Translated, it gives CASSARQGRNQPQHF.

The chain joins TRBV4-1 to TRBJ2-7; 8 nucleotides agree with TRBD2. Per the germline V gene, CDR1 is MGHRA and CDR2 is YSYEKL. V lost 1 base and J lost 1; bases outside the gene matches: 9. The CDR3 totals 17 residues. The CDR3 nucleotides read TGCGCCAGCAGCCAAGCGGGAGGGCTAGCGGTGTCCTACGAGCAGTACTTC. It translates to CASSQAGGLAVSYEQYF.

This clonotype was observed a handful of times. This chain links TRBV12-3 or TRBV12-4 with TRBJ2-2; 7 nucleotides match TRBD1. V gave up 6 bases and J gave up 6 bases; unmatched junction bases: 7. This CDR3 is built from 14 residues. Here the CDR3 reads CASRHNRGAGELFF. CDR3 nucleotides: TGTGCCAGCAGACACAACAGGGGTGCCGGGGAGCTGTTTTTT.

CDR3 amino acids: CASSARPPREDEYF. The CDR3 nucleotides are TGTGCCAGCAGCGCCCGACCCCCTAGGGAGGACGAGTACTTC. This chain uses TRBV9 with TRBJ2-7, with D maybe TRBD2 (6 bases). The CDR3 runs 14 residues. Deletions cut 3 bases from V and 11 bases from J, with 21 bases between. Germline V CDR1 and CDR2: SGDLS, YYNGEE. The full variable domain, completed using reference TRBV9 and TRBJ2-7, is DSGVTQTPKHLITATGQRVTLRCSPRSGDLSVYWYQQSLDQGLQFLIQYYNGEERAKGNILERFSAQQFPDLHSELNLSSLELGDSALYFCASSARPPREDEYFGPGTRLTVT.

Ten or more counts support this clonotype. The rearrangement links TRBV10-3 to TRBJ2-5; 8 nucleotides match TRBD2. Germline V gene data show CDR1 as ENHRY and CDR2 as SYGVKD. There are 17 residues in the CDR3. The ends lost 6 bases at V and 2 bases at J; junction bases unmatched: 14. The CDR3, as DNA: TGTGCCATCAGCGCGGAAGGGGAGCGGGGGAATCAAGAGACCCAGTACTTC. It specifies CAISAEGERGNQETQYF.

This rearrangement joins TRBV6-5 to TRBJ2-1, with 7 bases that match TRBD2. Germline V gene lookup returns CDR1 MNHEY and CDR2 SVGAGI. The CDR3 covers 13 residues. Trimming at V came to 5 bases and at J to 7 bases, leaving 5 bases not matched to a gene. Here the CDR3 reads CASSPHGGNEQFF. CDR3 DNA sequence: TGTGCCAGCAGTCCCCACGGGGGGAATGAGCAGTTCTTC.

The V and J genes are TRBV7-9 and TRBJ1-1, with unresolved D. Trimming took off 4 bases at V and 4 bases at J, with 10 bases between the two ends. CDR1 and CDR2 (germline): SEHNR, FQNEAQ (reference sequence). The CDR3 is 13 residues long. The CDR3 sequence is CASSSRFGTEAFF. The CDR3 DNA reads as TGTGCCAGCAGCTCGCGTTTCGGCACTGAAGCTTTCTTT.

Notes on this clonotype: An end of the junction does not agree with germline; a read error may underlie this. The rearrangement joins TRBV29-1 to TRBJ1-5; TRBD1 is a possible D gene (5 bases). Germline V lookup: CDR1 SQVTM, CDR2 ANQGSEA. This CDR3 contains 14 residues. The CDR3 here is CCVASGTGNQPQHF. The CDR3 DNA sequence: TGCTGCGTTGCCTCCGGGACGGGGAATCAGCCCCAGCATTTT. The variable domain in full, completed from reference TRBV29-1 and TRBJ1-5, reads SAVISQKPSRDICQRGTSLTIQCQVDSQVTMMFWYRQQPGQSLTLIATANQGSEATYESGFVIDKFPISRPNLTFSTLTVSNMSPEDSSIYLCCVASGTGNQPQHFGDGTRLSIL.

This clonotype was observed many times. The DNA for the CDR3 is TGTGCCAGCAGCTTGGGACGGGGGAACTACGAGCAGTACTTC. Translated: CASSLGRGNYEQYF. The chain employs TRBV7-9 and TRBJ2-7, with D perhaps TRBD2 (6 bases). The CDR3 spans 14 residues. V was cut by 3 bases and J by 3 bases, with 12 bases left in between. From germline, CDR1 is SEHNR and CDR2 FQNEAQ (reference sequence). Combining the CDR3 with reference TRBV7-9 and TRBJ2-7 gives the whole variable domain DTGVSQNPRHKITKRGQNVTFRCDPISEHNRLYWYRQTLGQGPEFLTYFQNEAQLEKSRLLSDRFSAERPKGSFSTLEIQRTEQGDSAMYLCASSLGRGNYEQYFGPGTRLTVT.